Each of the 17 T cell receptor beta chains below was sequenced from the same sample in a study of control samples from healthy donors and cancer patients. Only in-frame clones appear in the TCRdb table, and some are missing; sequencing was by immunoSEQ multiplex PCR. The data show about 160,000 clones, approximately 93% seen once. Sequencing was performed on blood. All receptors come from a woman between 40 and 50 years old in good health.

The chain recombines TRBV2 with TRBJ1-1; no reliable D call. The length of the CDR3 is 15 residues. V shed 2 bases and J shed 4 bases, with 14 bases lying between them. Germline CDR1 and CDR2: SNHLY and FYNNEI. In DNA, the CDR3 is TGTGCCAGCAGTGAACATGGGATATGGGGCACTGAAGCTTTCTTT. This gives the protein CASSEHGIWGTEAFF.

This rearrangement joins TRBV13 to TRBJ2-7; 8 nucleotides agree with TRBD2. Germline CDR1 PRHDT, CDR2 FYEKMQ (reference sequence). The V segment lost 1 base and the J segment 5 bases; nucleotides outside the gene matches: 7. The CDR3 has 15 amino acids. The CDR3 DNA sequence: TGTGCCAGCAGCTTAGATCCAGCGGGGGTCCACGAGCAGTACTTC. Protein product: CASSLDPAGVHEQYF.

V gene TRBV9 combines with J gene TRBJ2-2; 8 nucleotides match TRBD1. J gave up 4 bases and V 2 bases, and 7 bases lay outside the gene matches. Germline loops: CDR1 SGDLS, CDR2 YYNGEE. CDR3 length: 16 amino acids. The CDR3 DNA reads as TGTGCCAGCAGCGTGAAGGGTGACAGGGGCACCGGGGAGCTGTTTTTT. Its protein is CASSVKGDRGTGELFF.

The chain is built from TRBV5-1 and TRBJ2-2; maybe TRBD1 (5 bases). The ends were cut back, 0 bases at V and 0 bases at J, with 9 bases in the middle. Germline V CDR1 and CDR2: SGHRS, YFSETQ. This CDR3 spans 16 amino acids. In DNA form, the CDR3 reads TGCGCCAGCAGCTTGGGAGACAGACCGAACACCGGGGAGCTGTTTTTT. This translates into CASSLGDRPNTGELFF. Using reference TRBV5-1 and TRBJ2-2 for the parts outside the CDR3, the full variable domain is KAGVTQTPRYLIKTRGQQVTLSCSPISGHRSVSWYQQTPGQGLQFLFEYFSETQRNKGNFPGRFSGRQFSNSRSEMNVSTLELGDSALYLCASSLGDRPNTGELFFGEGSRLTVL.

This chain links TRBV7-3 with TRBJ2-1; the match to TRBD1 covers 8 bases. The germline V gene encodes CDR1 SGHTA and CDR2 FQGTGA. The CDR3 sequence is 12 residues long. The V segment lost 5 bases and the J segment 12 bases; nucleotides outside the gene matches: 6. The CDR3 nucleotides are TGTGCCAGCAGCCTCGAGACAGGGGCGCAGTTCTTC. It translates to CASSLETGAQFF.

The chain is built from TRBV7-7 and TRBJ2-1; 8 nucleotides align to TRBD2. CDR1 is SSHAT, CDR2 FNYEAQ, per germline (reference sequence). This CDR3 region has 15 residues. J lost 6 bases, V lost 1 base, and 5 bases had no gene match. CDR3 sequence (DNA): TGTGCCAGCAGCTTAGACGGGGGGGCCTTCAATGAGCAGTTCTTC. Amino acids: CASSLDGGAFNEQFF.

V usage is TRBV6-5 and J usage is TRBJ2-1; D is undetermined. V shed 2 bases and J shed 2 bases, with 7 bases lying between them. The CDR3 is made up of 14 amino acids. Germline CDR1 reads MNHEY; CDR2 reads SVGAGI. CDR3 sequence: CASSYKATYNEQFF. The CDR3 DNA follows: TGTGCCAGCAGTTACAAGGCTACCTACAATGAGCAGTTCTTC.

This chain uses TRBV7-2 with TRBJ1-2; 9 bases are a match to TRBD1. The J segment lost 4 bases and the V segment lost 3 bases, leaving 6 bases of the junction unmatched. The CDR3 consists of 15 residues. Germline assignment: CDR1 SGHTA and CDR2 FQGNSA. The CDR3 region is CASSLGQGNSYGYTF. The DNA for the CDR3 is TGTGCCAGCAGCTTGGGACAGGGAAACTCCTATGGCTACACCTTC.

The chain carries TRBV7-2 and TRBJ1-5, with 7 positions matching TRBD1. CDR3 length equals 15 residues. V gave up 5 bases and J gave up 3 bases; unmatched junction bases: 7. Germline CDR1 reads SGHTA; CDR2 reads FQGNSA. CDR3 DNA sequence: TGTGCCAGCAGCATGCTTACAGGGGCCAATCAGCCCCAGCATTTT. Translating gives CASSMLTGANQPQHF.

A single count supports this clone. The chain combines TRBV3-1 (or the pseudogene TRBV3-2) with TRBJ1-1; D remains ambiguous. V dropped 5 bases and J dropped 11 bases, with 9 bases sitting between them. Germline lookup yields CDR1 LGHDT and CDR2 YNNKEL (reference sequence). CDR3 length: 10 amino acids. For the CDR3, the DNA is TGTGCCAGCAGCGAAACAGACGCTTTCTTT. This sequence encodes CASSETDAFF.

The chain is built from TRBV9 and TRBJ1-1; 7 bases agree with TRBD1. The V and J ends lost 4 bases and 4 bases, in that order; junction bases with no gene match: 4. Germline V CDR1 and CDR2: SGDLS, YYNGEE. The length of the CDR3 is 13 residues. The DNA of the CDR3 is TGTGCCAGCAGCTCAAGACAGGGCACTGAAGCTTTCTTT. Its translation: CASSSRQGTEAFF.

This chain uses TRBV7-2 with TRBJ1-6; the match to TRBD1 covers 8 bases. This CDR3 is 18 amino acids long. Germline loops: CDR1 SGHTA, CDR2 FQGNSA. Unmatched junction bases numbered 7, after V lost 3 bases and J lost 0 bases. CDR3 region: CASSFRPGGNSYNSPLHF. In DNA, the CDR3 is TGTGCCAGCAGCTTCCGGCCAGGGGGCAACTCCTATAATTCACCCCTCCACTTT.

This chain links TRBV12-3 or TRBV12-4 with TRBJ1-2, with TRBD1 as a possible D gene (5 bases). Deletions cut 4 bases from V and 4 bases from J, with 10 bases between. This CDR3 is built from 13 residues. CDR3 amino acids: CASSSDRLYGYTF. CDR3 nucleotides: TGTGCCAGCAGTTCCGACAGACTCTATGGCTACACCTTC.

This clone appeared a single time. The chain is built from TRBV5-1 and TRBJ2-3; 7 nucleotides align to TRBD2. Trimming at V came to 4 bases and at J to 2 bases, leaving 13 bases not matched to a gene. The CDR3 has 17 residues. Germline lookup yields CDR1 SGHRS and CDR2 YFSETQ. The CDR3 DNA is TGCGCCAGCAGCCTGGGAGGGGCCCATTTCCTCACAGATACGCAGTATTTT. This sequence encodes CASSLGGAHFLTDTQYF.

This clone appeared once. J is TRBJ1-1 and V is TRBV4-3, with TRBD1 matching 8 bases. Germline V lookup: CDR1 LGHNA, CDR2 YSLEER. The CDR3 sequence is 14 residues long. The J segment lost 6 bases and the V segment lost 3 bases, leaving 6 bases of the junction unmatched. The CDR3 region has the DNA TGCGCCAGCAGCCATGGACAGGGAAGGTCTGAAGCTTTCTTT. It translates to CASSHGQGRSEAFF.

V and J are TRBV4-1 and TRBJ2-2; 7 bases are a match to TRBD1. Germline V gene sequence: CDR1 MGHRA, CDR2 YSYEKL. V lost 2 bases, J lost 7 bases, and 7 bases stayed unmatched. The length of the CDR3 is 15 residues. The CDR3 coding sequence is TGCGCCAGCAGCCAAAGTCAGGGGGTGAGCGGGGAGCTGTTTTTT. Translated, it gives CASSQSQGVSGELFF.

This clone was detected only once. The chain joins TRBV10-3 to TRBJ1-4; no firm D call. Trimming shortened V by 3 bases and J by 2 bases, and 7 bases separated the two germline ends. The V gene's germline CDR1 is ENHRY and CDR2 SYGVKD. CDR3 length: 14 amino acids. The CDR3 sequence: CAISDVTTNEKLFF. The CDR3 region has the DNA TGTGCCATCAGTGACGTCACCACTAATGAAAAACTGTTTTTT.